One sample yielded the 28 T cell receptor beta chains listed below, sequenced in a study of shared clonotypes between healthy human individuals. Using immunoSEQ multiplex PCR, the repertoire was profiled, and TCRdb retains in-frame clones only, with some absent. The table has around 2,000,000 clones, around 95% seen once. The sample comprised naive CD4+ T cells sorted from blood. Subset denoted: CD45RA+ positively selected. Receptors were obtained from a man aged 18 to 35 in good health.

The chain has TRBV25-1 and TRBJ2-1, with 7 positions matching TRBD2. Germline CDR1 and CDR2: MGHDK and SYGVNS. The CDR3 runs 11 residues. J gave up 16 bases and V 4 bases, and 7 bases lay outside the gene matches. The chain's CDR3 is CASSGWGGVFF. The CDR3, as DNA: TGTGCCAGCAGTGGATGGGGGGGAGTATTCTTC. The full variable domain, its missing parts supplied by reference TRBV25-1 and TRBJ2-1, is EADIYQTPRYLVIGTGKKITLECSQTMGHDKMYWYQQDPGMELHLIHYSYGVNSTEKGDLSSESTVSRIRTEHFPLTLESARPSHTSQYLCASSGWGGVFFGPGTRLTVL.

This clone has just a few counts. This chain uses TRBV6-6 with TRBJ1-4, with D possibly being TRBD1 (5 bases). CDR3 size: 15 residues. Germline V lookup: CDR1 MNHNY, CDR2 SVGAGI (reference sequence). Trimming shortened V by 6 bases and J by 7 bases, and 18 bases separated the two germline ends. The CDR3, as DNA: TGTGCCAGCAGCTCCTGGGACCTTGAGGGTGAAAAACTGTTTTTT. It translates to CASSSWDLEGEKLFF.

The chain links TRBV5-1 to TRBJ1-2, with D tentatively TRBD1 (6 bases). V shed 2 bases and J shed 4 bases, with 15 bases lying between them. Germline V gene sequence: CDR1 SGHRS, CDR2 YFSETQ. The CDR3 spans 15 residues. CDR3 in amino acids: CASSLMTGSLYGYTF. The DNA of the CDR3 is TGCGCCAGCAGCTTAATGACAGGATCTCTCTATGGCTACACCTTC.

The V call is TRBV18, the J call TRBJ2-6, with 12 bases identical to TRBD1. The CDR3 extends over 17 amino acids. Germline V CDR1 and CDR2: KGHSH, LQKENI. With 5 bases clipped from V and 2 bases from J, the junction kept 4 bases outside the gene matches. Here the CDR3 DNA reads TGTGCCAGCTCAGCCGGGACAGGGGGCACTGGGGCCAACGTCCTGACTTTC. Its protein product is CASSAGTGGTGANVLTF. Filled out from reference TRBV18 and TRBJ2-6, the complete variable domain reads NAGVMQNPRHLVRRRGQEARLRCSPMKGHSHVYWYRQLPEEGLKFMVYLQKENIIDESGMPKERFSAEFPKEGPSILRIQQVVRGDSAAYFCASSAGTGGTGANVLTFGAGSRLTVL.

This clone was seen just once. The same CDR3 can be traced to other DNA sequences in this sample. CDR3 nucleotides: TGTGCCAGCAGTCAGATCAACTATGGCTACACCTTC. Its protein product is CASSQINYGYTF. This chain connects TRBV28 to TRBJ1-2; D gene uncertain. The CDR3 contains 12 residues. Trimming removed 5 bases at V and 2 bases at J, with 6 bases between. Per germline, CDR1 MDHEN and CDR2 SYDVKM.

This chain connects TRBV19 to TRBJ1-6; D uncertain. Germline V lookup: CDR1 LNHDA, CDR2 SQIVND (reference sequence). Deletions cut 4 bases from V and 11 bases from J, with 18 bases between. The CDR3 is 15 amino acids. The DNA for the CDR3 is TGTGCCAGTAGTACTGCGGACCGGTCTCAGACACCCCTCCACTTT. Amino acid sequence: CASSTADRSQTPLHF.

V and J are TRBV5-6 and TRBJ1-6; D call uncertain. CDR3 length: 17 residues. V lost 1 base and J 4 bases, leaving 15 bases between the germline ends. The germline gives CDR1 SGHDT, CDR2 YYEEEE. Here the CDR3 DNA reads TGTGCCAGCAGCTTGAGGCCGAGATTGACGTATAATTCACCCCTCCACTTT. It specifies CASSLRPRLTYNSPLHF.

V is TRBV7-2 and J is TRBJ2-1; maybe TRBD2 (6 bases). The CDR3 covers 15 residues. V was trimmed by 1 base and J by 8 bases, leaving 15 bases between them. Looked up from germline, CDR1 is SGHTA and CDR2 is FQGNSA. Here the CDR3 DNA reads TGTGCCAGCAGCTTAGTACAACAACTAGCACATGAGCAGTTCTTC. As protein: CASSLVQQLAHEQFF.

V usage is TRBV6-6 and J usage is TRBJ1-2; D may be TRBD1 (5 bases). This CDR3 region has 15 residues. The ends were cut back, 0 bases at V and 1 base at J, with 9 bases in the middle. CDR1 and CDR2 from the germline V gene are MNHNY and SVGAGI (reference sequence). CDR3: CASSYSRGVNYGYTF. CDR3 DNA: TGTGCCAGCAGTTACTCGAGGGGAGTTAACTATGGCTACACCTTC.

The chain has TRBV28 and TRBJ2-5, with 12 bases lining up with TRBD1. Per the germline V gene, CDR1 is MDHEN and CDR2 is SYDVKM. The V and J ends lost 5 bases and 4 bases, in that order; junction bases with no gene match: 11. This CDR3 is 17 amino acids long. The CDR3 reads CASSPATGTGGTETQYF. The CDR3 nucleotides are TGTGCCAGCAGTCCCGCAACCGGGACAGGGGGCACAGAGACCCAGTACTTC.

This CDR3 is CASSEHWQSTEAFF. The CDR3 nucleotides read TGTGCCAGCAGTGAGCATTGGCAGTCGACTGAAGCTTTCTTT. V usage is TRBV6-1 and J usage is TRBJ1-1; D remains unclear. This CDR3 is built from 14 residues. Germline lookup yields CDR1 MNHNS and CDR2 SASEGT. Trimming took off 3 bases at V and 5 bases at J, with 13 bases between the two ends.

The V gene is TRBV6-1, the J gene TRBJ2-1; 7 bases align to TRBD2. Germline trimming cut 2 bases from V and 8 bases from J; bases unmatched to any gene: 9. Germline-derived CDR1 and CDR2 are MNHNS and SASEGT. CDR3 length equals 15 residues. CDR3 loop: CASSELAALFDEQFF. DNA for the CDR3: TGTGCCAGCAGTGAACTAGCGGCGCTTTTCGATGAGCAGTTCTTC.

The count of this clone is one. CDR3 in amino acids: CASSLSQVSYEQYF. The CDR3 nucleotides read TGTGCCAGCAGCTTATCTCAGGTGTCCTACGAGCAGTACTTC. V and J are TRBV7-9 and TRBJ2-7; D is unclear. The germline V gene encodes CDR1 SEHNR and CDR2 FQNEAQ (reference sequence). The CDR3 sequence is 14 residues long. The V gene lost 2 bases and the J gene lost 1 base, with 9 bases spanning the gap.

The chain carries TRBV11-2 and TRBJ2-2; D is uncertain. Germline V gives CDR1 SGHAT, CDR2 FQNNGV. The CDR3 totals 14 residues. V lost 2 bases, J lost 4 bases, and 8 bases lay in between. The CDR3 sequence is CASSLKGSTGELFF. The CDR3 region has the DNA TGTGCCAGCAGCTTAAAAGGCAGCACCGGGGAGCTGTTTTTT.

The chain recombines TRBV19 with TRBJ1-2; no clear D gene. The CDR3 loop spans 14 amino acids. Trimming removed 2 bases at V and 1 base at J, with 8 bases between. Germline lookup yields CDR1 LNHDA and CDR2 SQIVND (reference sequence). The CDR3 bases are TGTGCCAGTAGTATAAAGCAGGATAACTATGGCTACACCTTC. This encodes CASSIKQDNYGYTF.

The CDR3 nucleotides are TGTGCCTGGAGTGGTAGCGGGGGACGTGGGGGCTACACCTTC. It specifies CAWSGSGGRGGYTF. This sequence joins TRBV30 and TRBJ1-2; tentatively, D is TRBD1 (5 bases). The CDR3 is made up of 14 amino acids. Trimming removed 1 base from V and 8 bases from J, with 17 bases in between. From germline, CDR1 is GTSNPN and CDR2 SVGIG (reference sequence).

V and J are TRBV7-9 and TRBJ2-3; 10 bases are shared with TRBD2. Per the germline V gene, CDR1 is SEHNR and CDR2 is FQNEAQ (reference sequence). This CDR3 is built from 16 residues. V lost 0 bases and J lost 2; bases outside the gene matches: 2. CDR3 sequence: CASSLASGGITDTQYF. The DNA of the CDR3 is TGTGCCAGCAGCTTAGCTAGCGGGGGGATCACAGATACGCAGTATTTT.

This rearrangement joins TRBV4-1 to TRBJ2-7; TRBD2 matches at 9 bases. Germline V lookup: CDR1 MGHRA, CDR2 YSYEKL. The ends lost 4 bases at V and 0 bases at J; junction bases unmatched: 13. The CDR3 is 18 amino acids. The CDR3 reads CASSPLTSGMIDSYEQYF. The CDR3 region has the DNA TGCGCCAGCAGCCCACTGACTAGCGGCATGATCGACTCCTACGAGCAGTACTTC.

V is TRBV6-5 and J is TRBJ2-7, with 9 bases matching TRBD1. Unmatched junction bases numbered 10, after V lost 8 bases and J lost 5 bases. The CDR3 covers 14 residues. Germline-derived CDR1 and CDR2 are MNHEY and SVGAGI. In DNA form, the CDR3 reads TGTGCCAGCGCCCTAAGGGACAGGGCCGACGAGCAGTACTTC. Its translation: CASALRDRADEQYF.

The chain uses TRBV4-3 and TRBJ2-1; unclear D gene. The CDR3 covers 13 residues. V dropped 4 bases and J dropped 2 bases, with 6 bases sitting between them. Germline V CDR1 and CDR2: LGHNA, YSLEER. CDR3 nucleotide sequence: TGCGCCAGCAGCCGCGGAACCTACAATGAGCAGTTCTTC. Translated: CASSRGTYNEQFF.

This clone appeared once. The V gene is TRBV10-1, the J gene TRBJ2-3; TRBD2 aligns across 7 bases. The CDR3 sequence is 15 residues long. V lost 2 bases and J lost 5; bases outside the gene matches: 7. Germline V gives CDR1 WNHNN, CDR2 SYGVQD (reference sequence). The CDR3 DNA follows: TGCGCCAGCAGTGAGGCGTCTAGCGGACAAGATACGCAGTATTTT. This sequence encodes CASSEASSGQDTQYF.

The chain carries TRBV5-1 and TRBJ1-4, with no clear D. The CDR3 loop spans 14 amino acids. In germline, CDR1 is SGHRS, CDR2 YFSETQ. V lost 7 bases and J lost 3, with 13 bases in between. CDR3 sequence: CASRTDIANEKLFF. Written as DNA, the CDR3 is TGCGCCAGCCGCACCGACATTGCTAATGAAAAACTGTTTTTT.

The rearrangement joins TRBV27 to TRBJ2-1; 12 nucleotides agree with TRBD2. There are 17 residues in the CDR3. CDR1 is MNHEY, CDR2 SMNVEV, per germline (reference sequence). V lost 5 bases and J lost 1; bases outside the gene matches: 6. The CDR3 coding sequence is TGTGCCAGCAGTACCAGGACTAGCGGGGATTCCTACAATGAGCAGTTCTTC. Translation: CASSTRTSGDSYNEQFF.

The V call is TRBV2, the J call TRBJ1-2, with a tentative D call TRBD1 (5 bases). The CDR3 length is 14 residues. The germline CDR1 and CDR2 sequences are SNHLY and FYNNEI. The germline V and J ends were trimmed by 6 bases and 8 bases, with 19 bases remaining between them. The CDR3 sequence is CASRKEGPLNGYTF. The CDR3 DNA is TGTGCCAGCAGGAAGGAGGGGCCCCTAAACGGCTACACCTTC.

DNA of the CDR3: TGTGCCTGGAGTGTACAAGGGGGGAGGCAGGAGACCCAGTACTTC. Translating it yields CAWSVQGGRQETQYF. The chain couples TRBV30 to TRBJ2-5; D is perhaps TRBD1 or TRBD2 (6 bases each). CDR1 and CDR2 (germline): GTSNPN, SVGIG (reference sequence). Trimming removed 0 bases at V and 5 bases at J, with 16 bases between. The CDR3 covers 15 residues.

The V gene is TRBV6-6, the J gene TRBJ2-7; no firm D call. V shed 0 bases and J shed 2 bases, with 8 bases lying between them. This CDR3 spans 14 amino acids. Per germline, CDR1 MNHNY and CDR2 SVGAGI (reference sequence). The CDR3 here is CASSYSARTYEQYF. The CDR3 DNA sequence: TGTGCCAGCAGTTACTCTGCACGAACCTACGAGCAGTACTTC.

The chain is built from TRBV6-1 and TRBJ1-4; TRBD1 is a possible D gene (5 bases). Germline lookup yields CDR1 MNHNS and CDR2 SASEGT. With 3 bases removed from V and 8 bases from J, the gap between germline ends came to 19 bases. This CDR3 contains 16 residues. The CDR3 sequence is CASSEVFGGTEEKLFF. The DNA of the CDR3 is TGTGCCAGCAGTGAGGTGTTCGGGGGAACTGAGGAAAAACTGTTTTTT.

V and J are TRBV14 and TRBJ1-3, with D perhaps TRBD1 (6 bases). The germline gives CDR1 SGHDN, CDR2 FVKESK. Between the trimmed V and J ends, which lost 1 base and 7 bases, there was a span of 29 bases. The CDR3 contains 20 residues. The CDR3 nucleotides read TGTGCCAGCAGCCAAGCAAAATCTGGGACATTATCATTCCCCAAGAACACCATATATTTT. It encodes CASSQAKSGTLSFPKNTIYF.